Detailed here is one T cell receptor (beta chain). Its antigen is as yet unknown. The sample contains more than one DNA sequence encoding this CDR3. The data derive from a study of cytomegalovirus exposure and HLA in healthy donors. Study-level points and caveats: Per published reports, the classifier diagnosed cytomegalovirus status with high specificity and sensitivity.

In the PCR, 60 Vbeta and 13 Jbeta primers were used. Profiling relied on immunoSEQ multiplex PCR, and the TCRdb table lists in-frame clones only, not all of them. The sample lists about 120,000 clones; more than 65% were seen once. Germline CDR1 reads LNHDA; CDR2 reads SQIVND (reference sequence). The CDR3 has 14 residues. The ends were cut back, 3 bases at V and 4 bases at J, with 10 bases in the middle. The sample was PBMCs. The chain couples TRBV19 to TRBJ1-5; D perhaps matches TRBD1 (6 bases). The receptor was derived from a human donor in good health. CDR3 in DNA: TGTGCCAGTAGTATGGGACAATTGAATCAGCCCCAGCATTTT. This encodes CASSMGQLNQPQHF.